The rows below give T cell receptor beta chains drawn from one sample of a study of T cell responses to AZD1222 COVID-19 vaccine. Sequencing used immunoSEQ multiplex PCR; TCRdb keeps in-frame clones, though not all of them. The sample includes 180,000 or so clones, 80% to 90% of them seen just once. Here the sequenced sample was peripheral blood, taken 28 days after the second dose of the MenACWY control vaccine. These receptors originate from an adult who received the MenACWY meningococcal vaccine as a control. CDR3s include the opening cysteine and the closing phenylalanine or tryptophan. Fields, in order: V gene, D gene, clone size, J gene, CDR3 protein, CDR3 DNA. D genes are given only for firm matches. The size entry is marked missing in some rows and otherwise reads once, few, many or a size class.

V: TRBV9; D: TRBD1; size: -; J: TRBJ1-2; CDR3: CASSPPFGTGGGGYTF; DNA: TGTGCCAGCAGCCCCCCATTTGGGACAGGGGGCGGTGGCTACACCTTC
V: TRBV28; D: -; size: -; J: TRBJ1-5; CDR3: CASSPPNQPQHF; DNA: TGTGCCAGCAGTCCTCCTAATCAGCCCCAGCATTTT
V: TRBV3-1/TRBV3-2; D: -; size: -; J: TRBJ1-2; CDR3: CASSVVSDAGYTF; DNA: TGTGCCAGCAGCGTGGTGTCCGATGCGGGCTACACCTTC
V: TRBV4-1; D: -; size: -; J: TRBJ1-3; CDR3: CASSQGGGSGNTIYF; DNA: TGCGCCAGCAGCCAAGGGGGGGGTTCTGGAAACACCATATATTTT
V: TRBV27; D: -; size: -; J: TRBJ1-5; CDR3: CASSLFGPNQPQHF; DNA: TGTGCCAGCAGTTTATTCGGACCCAATCAGCCCCAGCATTTT
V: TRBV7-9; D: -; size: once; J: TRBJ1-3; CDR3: CASSVGGIGLGNTIYF; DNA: TGTGCCAGCAGCGTCGGGGGGATAGGCCTCGGAAACACCATATATTTT
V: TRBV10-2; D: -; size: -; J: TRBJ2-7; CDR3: CASIGDGSYEQYF; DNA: TGCGCCAGCATTGGTGACGGCTCCTACGAGCAGTACTTC
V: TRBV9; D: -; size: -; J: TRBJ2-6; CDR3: CASTPTTGSGANVLTF; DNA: TGTGCCAGCACACCCACAACAGGCTCTGGGGCCAACGTCCTGACTTTC
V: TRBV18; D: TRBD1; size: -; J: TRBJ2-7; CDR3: CASSPSGTVFYEQYF; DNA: TGTGCCAGCTCACCGTCCGGGACAGTGTTCTACGAGCAGTACTTC
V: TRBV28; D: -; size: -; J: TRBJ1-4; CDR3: CASSPGVGGSEKLFF; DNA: TGTGCCAGCAGCCCCGGGGTAGGGGGTAGTGAAAAACTGTTTTTT
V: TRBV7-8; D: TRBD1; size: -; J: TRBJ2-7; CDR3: CASSSGQGNYEQYF; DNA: TGTGCCAGCAGCTCGGGACAGGGGAACTACGAGCAGTACTTC
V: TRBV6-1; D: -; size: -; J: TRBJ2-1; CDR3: CASSDQPQDNYNEQFF; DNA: TGTGCCAGCAGTGACCAGCCCCAGGACAACTACAATGAGCAGTTCTTC
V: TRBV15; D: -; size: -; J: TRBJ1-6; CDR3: CATTGRGNSPLHF; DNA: TGTGCCACCACCGGACGAGGGAATTCACCCCTCCACTTT
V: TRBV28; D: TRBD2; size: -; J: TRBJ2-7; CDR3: CASSFSGRALYEQYF; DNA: TGTGCCAGCAGTTTTAGCGGGAGGGCCCTCTACGAGCAGTACTTC
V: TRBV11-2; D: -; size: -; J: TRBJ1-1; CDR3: CASSLGELEAFF; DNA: TGTGCCAGCAGCTTGGGGGAGCTTGAAGCTTTCTTT
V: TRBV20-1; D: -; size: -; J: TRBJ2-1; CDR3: CSASRGRAPSEQFF; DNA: TGCAGTGCTAGTAGGGGGAGGGCACCCTCGGAGCAGTTCTTC
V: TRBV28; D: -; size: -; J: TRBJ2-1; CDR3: CASSGFEQFF; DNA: TGTGCCAGCAGTGGTTTTGAGCAGTTCTTC
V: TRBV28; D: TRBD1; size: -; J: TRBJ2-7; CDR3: CASIGSGQGRGEQYF; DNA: TGTGCCAGCATCGGGTCAGGACAGGGTAGAGGGGAGCAGTACTTC
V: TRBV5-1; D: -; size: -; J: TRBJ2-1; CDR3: CASRTRVSDEQFF; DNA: TGCGCCAGCAGGACTAGGGTCTCGGATGAGCAGTTCTTC
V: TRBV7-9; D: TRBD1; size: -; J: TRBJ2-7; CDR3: CASSLGDRGYAQYF; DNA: TGTGCCAGCAGCTTAGGGGACAGGGGTTACGCGCAGTACTTC
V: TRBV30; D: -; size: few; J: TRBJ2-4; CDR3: CAWSPRGATKNIQYF; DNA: TGTGCCTGGAGTCCACGGGGGGCTACCAAAAACATTCAGTACTTC
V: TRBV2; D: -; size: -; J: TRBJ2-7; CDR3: CASKEGFGLANEQYF; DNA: TGTGCCAGCAAAGAAGGATTCGGTCTAGCGAACGAGCAGTACTTC
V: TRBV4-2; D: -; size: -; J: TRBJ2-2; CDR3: CASSLSMGAPPNTGELFF; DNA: TGTGCCAGCAGCCTCTCCATGGGCGCCCCTCCGAACACCGGGGAGCTGTTTTTT
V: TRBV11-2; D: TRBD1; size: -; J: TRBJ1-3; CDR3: CASSSRTGSGNTIYF; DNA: TGTGCCAGCAGCTCACGGACAGGCTCTGGAAACACCATATATTTT
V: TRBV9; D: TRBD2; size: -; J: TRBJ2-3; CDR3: CASSGRGMAGGPFLADTQYF; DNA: TGTGCCAGCAGCGGCAGAGGCATGGCGGGAGGGCCTTTCTTGGCAGATACGCAGTATTTT
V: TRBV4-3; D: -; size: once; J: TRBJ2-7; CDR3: CASSQVWAGLDYEQYF; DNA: TGCGCCAGCAGCCAAGTATGGGCGGGGCTCGACTACGAGCAGTACTTC
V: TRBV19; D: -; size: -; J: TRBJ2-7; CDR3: CASSIGGNYEQYF; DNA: TGTGCCAGTAGTATAGGGGGGAACTACGAGCAGTACTTC
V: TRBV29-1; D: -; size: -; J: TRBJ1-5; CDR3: CSVSGPGGNQPQHF; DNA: TGCAGCGTTTCTGGCCCGGGAGGCAATCAGCCCCAGCATTTT
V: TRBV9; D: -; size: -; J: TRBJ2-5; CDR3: CASSVAGRGLETQYF; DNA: TGTGCCAGCAGCGTAGCTGGGCGGGGGCTGGAGACCCAGTACTTC
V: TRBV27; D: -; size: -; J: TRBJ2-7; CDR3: CASSPNVGLGPYEQYF; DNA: TGTGCCAGCAGCCCAAATGTGGGACTCGGACCTTACGAGCAGTACTTC
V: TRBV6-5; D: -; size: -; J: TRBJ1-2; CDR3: CASSYSRGQGYTF; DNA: TGTGCCAGCAGTTACTCCAGGGGCCAAGGCTACACCTTC
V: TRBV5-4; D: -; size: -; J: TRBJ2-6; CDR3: CASSLGRQLSGANVLTF; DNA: TGTGCCAGCAGCTTGGGGCGGCAGCTCTCTGGGGCCAACGTCCTGACTTTC
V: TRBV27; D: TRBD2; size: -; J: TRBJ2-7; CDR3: CASRMGGVRKYEQYF; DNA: TGTGCCAGCAGAATGGGGGGGGTCAGGAAATACGAGCAGTACTTC
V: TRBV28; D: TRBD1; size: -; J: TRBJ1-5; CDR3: CASSPWQGGRGNQPQHF; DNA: TGTGCCAGCAGTCCCTGGCAGGGGGGCCGGGGCAATCAGCCCCAGCATTTT
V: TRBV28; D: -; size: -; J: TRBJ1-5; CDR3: CASGRWGNQPQHF; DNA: TGTGCCAGCGGCCGTTGGGGCAATCAGCCCCAGCATTTT
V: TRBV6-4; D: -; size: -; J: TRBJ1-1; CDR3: CASSDWGKDTEAFF; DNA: TGTGCCAGCAGTGATTGGGGTAAGGACACTGAAGCTTTCTTT
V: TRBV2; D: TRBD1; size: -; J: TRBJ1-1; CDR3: CASTGTVPNTEAFF; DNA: TGTGCCAGCACTGGGACAGTGCCGAACACTGAAGCTTTCTTT
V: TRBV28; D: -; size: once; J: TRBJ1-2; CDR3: CASSQNREWDYGYTF; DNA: TGTGCCAGCAGCCAAAACAGGGAGTGGGACTATGGCTACACCTTC
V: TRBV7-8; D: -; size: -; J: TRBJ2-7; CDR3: CASSLSSYEQYF; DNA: TGTGCCAGCAGCCTAAGCTCCTACGAGCAGTACTTC
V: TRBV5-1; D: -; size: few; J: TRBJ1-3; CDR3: CASSFGTSGNTIYF; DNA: TGCGCCAGCAGCTTCGGGACCTCTGGAAACACCATATATTTT
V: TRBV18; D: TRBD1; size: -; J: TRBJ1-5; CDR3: CASSPTGQGGQPQHF; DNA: TGTGCCAGCTCACCAACGGGACAGGGGGGTCAGCCCCAGCATTTT
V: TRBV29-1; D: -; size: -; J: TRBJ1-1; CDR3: CSVGVITEAFF; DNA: TGCAGCGTGGGCGTAATCACTGAAGCTTTCTTT